This T cell receptor beta chain stems from a study of T cell responses to AZD1222 COVID-19 vaccine. On the study more broadly: Researchers grouped second doses given at about 4 or about 12 weeks into one pool.

Germline-derived CDR1 and CDR2 are MNHEY and SMNVEV (reference sequence). The ends lost 5 bases at V and 10 bases at J; junction bases unmatched: 11. CDR3 length: 15 amino acids. Generated by immunoSEQ multiplex PCR, the TCRdb table keeps only in-frame clones and is missing some. Here the sample spans around 160,000 clones, 89% being singletons. Study observations and caveats: Among vaccine-associated CD4 TCRs, coverage spanned spike, with dominance at 160-218 and 743-854. The donor cohort was predominantly white British with a female majority, and clonal diversity may have been underestimated.

As concerns this clone: Its antigen remains unknown.

The V and J genes are TRBV27 and TRBJ2-1; 10 bases align to TRBD1. The TCR sequence derives from an adult in good health. The material sequenced was peripheral blood, taken on day 0 of AZD1222 vaccination. CDR3 nucleotide sequence: TGTGCCAGCAGTCGGGACAGGGGAGGGAGGGAGGAGCAGTTCTTC. The encoded protein is CASSRDRGGREEQFF.